Listed below are T cell receptor beta chains from one sample, sequenced in a study of T cells in Graves' hyperthyroidism and ophthalmopathy. TCRdb re-analysed the multiplex PCR reads in MiXCR, keeping a single row per CDR3 protein. The top ten hold 25% to 35% of the sample, which has roughly 170,000 distinct CDR3 sequences, more than 15% seen once. The specimen sequenced was blood. These receptors came from a woman in her forties or fifties with Graves' hyperthyroidism. Each CDR3 is given with its conserved first and last residue.

v_call,cdr3_length,cdr3_aa
TRBV7-8,15,CASSTYSGLGNIQYF
TRBV7-9,21,CASSLGSSQTTYRGSLETQYF
TRBV3-1,17,CASSSPGQGAKATEAFF
TRBV6-2/TRBV6-3,17,CASSYSGGGYSNQPQHF
TRBV6-5,16,CASSYSFGTETDTQYF
TRBV4-1,14,CASSQDQGARGYTF
TRBV27,15,CASSLRSGGPHEQYF
TRBV20-1,14,CSARGPGGTGELFF
TRBV4-1,15,CASSQEKPGVNEQFF
TRBV6-1,18,CASLTLAGGPGSYNEQFF
TRBV5-4,15,CASSPSGGRVDTQYF
TRBV19,15,CASSIGAGDNQPQHF
TRBV2,15,CASTKAGTSDYEQYF
TRBV7-2,17,CASSSLGRIISTDTQYF
TRBV5-1,16,CASSPTTGVNTGELFF
TRBV12-3/TRBV12-4,16,CASSYRGAITNEKLFF
TRBV11-2,16,CASSSTTSTGIRGYTF
TRBV19,18,CASSILYQGVSPNSPLHF
TRBV28,18,CASSTPAFLGTNTGELFF
TRBV7-9,17,CASSLGLQELGTDTQYF
TRBV11-3,15,CASSLAGTSGNTIYF
TRBV11-2,18,CASSLRLMSVGVHNEQFF
TRBV7-9,15,CASSSARAVLGGYTF
TRBV6-1,13,CASKSLAKNIQYF
TRBV4-1,15,CASGQDYANPGEQYF
TRBV5-1,14,CASSLVRGISEQYF
TRBV5-1,14,CASSLGTGGTEAFF
TRBV6-1,13,CASRTPGGEKLFF
TRBV7-2,15,CASSPNRATNEKLFF
TRBV6-5,19,CASSYSIGQGVPVNSPLHF
TRBV20-1,13,CSARQGMGTEAFF
TRBV3-1,14,CASSQSASGNTIYF
TRBV4-1,15,CASSTGPQGLDGYTF
TRBV5-6,12,CASSFTTNEEYF
TRBV20-1,15,CSAGTRGADDSPLHF
TRBV28,12,CASSLLSRWQYF
TRBV5-1,14,CASQLSGSYNEQFF
TRBV4-1,16,CASSPLVGGKYNEQFF
TRBV10-1,13,CASSPRAAGEQYF
TRBV2,13,CASRGQFNSPLHF
TRBV5-5,14,CASSPPRGGNEQYF
TRBV29-1,13,CSAGGQAAYEQYF
TRBV2,14,CASRAGTGSYEQYF
TRBV29-1,12,CSVQGGSTEAFF
TRBV6-1,11,CASSPNQPQHF
TRBV6-1,15,CASSEAGTRDGEQYF